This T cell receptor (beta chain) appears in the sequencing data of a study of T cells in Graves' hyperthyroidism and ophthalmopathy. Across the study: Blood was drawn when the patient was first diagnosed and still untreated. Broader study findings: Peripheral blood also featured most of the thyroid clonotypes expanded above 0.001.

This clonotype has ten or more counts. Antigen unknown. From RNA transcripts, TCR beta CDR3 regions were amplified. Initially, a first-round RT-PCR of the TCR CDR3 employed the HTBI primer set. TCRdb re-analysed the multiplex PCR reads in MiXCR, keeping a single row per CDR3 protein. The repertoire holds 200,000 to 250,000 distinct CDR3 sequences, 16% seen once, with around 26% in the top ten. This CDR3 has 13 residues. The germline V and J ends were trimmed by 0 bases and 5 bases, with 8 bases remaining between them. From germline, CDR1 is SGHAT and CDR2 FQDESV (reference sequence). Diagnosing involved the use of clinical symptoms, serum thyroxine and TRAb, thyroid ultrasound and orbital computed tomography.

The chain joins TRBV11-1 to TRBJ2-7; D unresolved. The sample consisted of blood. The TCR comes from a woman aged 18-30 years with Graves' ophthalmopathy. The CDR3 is CASSLADRNEQYF. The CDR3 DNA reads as TGTGCCAGCAGCTTAGCGGATCGGAACGAGCAGTACTTC.